A selection of T cell receptor beta chains follows, all from one sample in a study of blood T cell repertoires in COVID-19. Repertoires were generated with immunoSEQ multiplex PCR, while TCRdb's copy carries only in-frame clones and drops some. The repertoire consists of 150,000 to 200,000 clones, with around four fifths occurring once and the leading ten covering approximately 18%. Specimen: peripheral blood. Source of these receptors: a woman aged 70-85 years who had recovered from COVID-19. Each CDR3 is given with its conserved first and last residue. The order of the fields is clone size, D gene, J gene, V gene, CDR3 DNA, CDR3 protein. A D gene is named only where the DNA matches it firmly. Size is omitted from some rows. Given values are once, few, many or a class for expanded clones.

-	TRBD1	TRBJ1-5	TRBV27	TGTGCCAGCAGTCCCCGGGACAGATACTACCCTAGCAATCAGCCCCAGCATTTT	CASSPRDRYYPSNQPQHF
few	-	TRBJ1-1	TRBV21-1	TGTGCCAGCAGCAAAGATCAGTCTTTGAACACTGAAGCTTTCTTT	CASSKDQSLNTEAFF
-	TRBD1	TRBJ2-3	TRBV27	TGTGCCAGCAGTTTATATGGGACAGGGGGTCTAACAGATACGCAGTATTTT	CASSLYGTGGLTDTQYF
-	-	TRBJ1-2	TRBV4-1	TGCGCCAGCAGCCTTGGGCCCATTAGAGCTAACTATGGCTACACCTTC	CASSLGPIRANYGYTF
-	-	TRBJ1-4	TRBV12-3/TRBV12-4	TGTGCCAGCAGTCGACAGGTGGGAAAACTGTTTTTT	CASSRQVGKLFF
-	TRBD2	TRBJ2-1	TRBV6-5	TGTGCCAGCACCCACGGGGGGAGAGAGCAGTTCTTC	CASTHGGREQFF
-	TRBD2	TRBJ2-5	TRBV6-5	TGTGCCAGCACCCGGGCTAGCGGGGCTAAAGAGACCCAGTACTTC	CASTRASGAKETQYF
-	-	TRBJ2-2	TRBV2	TGTGCCAGCAGTGAACCCGGGTGGCTGTTTTTT	CASSEPGWLFF
-	TRBD2	TRBJ2-1	TRBV18	TGTGCCAGCTCACCAGGGGGGCTTACAGGCCTCGGGCTAGCGGGAGGGGTTGAGCAGTTCTTC	CASSPGGLTGLGLAGGVEQFF
few	TRBD2	TRBJ2-7	TRBV6-2/TRBV6-3	TGTGCCAGCAGTTACCGACTAGCGGGGAACTACGAGCAGTACTTC	CASSYRLAGNYEQYF
once	TRBD1	TRBJ2-7	TRBV18	TGTGCCAGCTCACCACCTGAGACAGGGGGATACGAGCAGTACTTC	CASSPPETGGYEQYF
few	-	TRBJ1-1	TRBV18	TGTGCCAGCTCGGGACAAGCGAACACTGAAGCTTTCTTT	CASSGQANTEAFF
-	-	TRBJ1-1	TRBV9	TGTGCCAGCAGCGTTGGCGGTCGGGGTGAAGCTTTCTTT	CASSVGGRGEAFF
-	-	TRBJ2-2	TRBV21-1	TGTGCCAGCAGGTCCAGGTTGCCCGGGGAGCTGTTTTTT	CASRSRLPGELFF
-	-	TRBJ1-4	TRBV2	TGTGCCAGCAGTGCAACGGGGGGCTTTAATGAAAAACTGTTTTTT	CASSATGGFNEKLFF
-	-	TRBJ1-3	TRBV5-4	TGTGCCAGCAGCTTGGACAGGTTATCTGGAAACACCATATATTTT	CASSLDRLSGNTIYF
-	-	TRBJ2-7	TRBV5-1	TGCGCCAGCAGCTTGGAGTCTGGTGGACTTGCAAACTACGAGCAGTACTTC	CASSLESGGLANYEQYF
-	TRBD1	TRBJ1-1	TRBV5-1	TGCGCCAGCAGCTTGGGGGGACAGACGAACACTGAAGCTTTCTTT	CASSLGGQTNTEAFF
-	-	TRBJ1-1	TRBV11-2	TGTGCCAGCACCCTGGTGGGGCAGCCGAACACTGAAGCTTTCTTT	CASTLVGQPNTEAFF
-	-	TRBJ2-6	TRBV7-9	TGTGCCAGCAGCTTGGGCAGGGCCTCGACTGGGGCCAACGTCCTGACTTTC	CASSLGRASTGANVLTF
-	-	TRBJ1-1	TRBV6-2/TRBV6-3	TGTGCCAGCAGTTACCGCGTTACTGAAGCTTTCTTT	CASSYRVTEAFF
-	-	TRBJ2-7	TRBV19	TGTGCCAGTAGTAGATTTGCGGGGCGGGGGCGGACAAGCTACGAGCAGTACTTC	CASSRFAGRGRTSYEQYF
-	TRBD1	TRBJ1-2	TRBV5-6	TGTGCCAGCAGCTTGGGGGACAGCTACTATGGCTACACCTTC	CASSLGDSYYGYTF
many	-	TRBJ2-7	TRBV7-6	TGTGCCAGCAGCCTGAACTTCGCTTACGAGCAGTACTTC	CASSLNFAYEQYF
-	TRBD1	TRBJ1-2	TRBV7-2	TGTGCCAGCAGCTTACCCCGGGACAGGAATGGCTACACCTTC	CASSLPRDRNGYTF
-	-	TRBJ1-6	TRBV5-1	TGCGCCAGCGGCGGGAGGGGCGATAATTCACCCCTCCACTTT	CASGGRGDNSPLHF
-	TRBD1	TRBJ1-2	TRBV5-1	TGCGCCAGCAGCCCCCACCAGACAGGGGCTGGGGGCTACACCTTC	CASSPHQTGAGGYTF